These 30 T cell receptor beta chains came from one sample sequenced in a study of blood T cell repertoires in COVID-19. Some clones are missing from TCRdb's copy, which holds only in-frame ones; the method was immunoSEQ multiplex PCR. The sample has 330,000 or so clones, roughly 88% seen once. The material sequenced was PBMCs or T cells enriched from blood (not recorded which). All receptors derive from a man in his thirties or forties who had recovered from COVID-19.

The chain couples TRBV11-3 to TRBJ1-5; D remains unclear. The V gene lost 3 bases and the J gene lost 3 bases, with 9 bases spanning the gap. The CDR3 loop spans 14 amino acids. CDR1 and CDR2 (germline): SGHNT, YENEEA. The CDR3: CASSFPQNNQPQHF. The CDR3 bases are TGTGCCAGCAGCTTCCCACAGAACAATCAGCCCCAGCATTTT.

V is TRBV4-2 and J is TRBJ1-4, with TRBD1 identical over 9 bases. J gave up 8 bases and V 3 bases, and 4 bases lay outside the gene matches. CDR1 and CDR2 (germline): LGHNA, YNFKEQ. The CDR3 runs 14 residues. The CDR3 sequence: CASSHGQGKEKLFF. The CDR3 DNA reads TGTGCCAGCAGCCACGGACAGGGGAAAGAAAAACTGTTTTTT.

This clone was counted once. The chain links TRBV6-5 to TRBJ2-7; TRBD1 might be the D (5 bases). Germline values: CDR1 MNHEY, CDR2 SVGAGI. The V gene lost 2 bases and the J gene lost 0 bases, with 11 bases spanning the gap. The CDR3 spans 15 residues. CDR3 region: CASSYGRAASYEQYF. CDR3 sequence (DNA): TGTGCCAGCAGTTACGGCAGGGCGGCCTCCTACGAGCAGTACTTC.

This clone was seen repeatedly, ten times or more. The chain carries TRBV30 and TRBJ1-6; D is unresolved. The germline CDR1 and CDR2 sequences are GTSNPN and SVGIG (reference sequence). Trimming removed 3 bases from V and 7 bases from J, with 4 bases in between. The CDR3 has 11 amino acids. CDR3 loop: CAWSANSPLHF. DNA for the CDR3: TGTGCCTGGAGCGCGAATTCACCCCTCCACTTT.

The chain employs TRBV7-2 and TRBJ1-1; D is unresolved. CDR1 SGHTA and CDR2 FQGNSA come from the germline V gene. This CDR3 is built from 15 residues. The V end lost 5 bases, the J end lost 1 base, and 14 bases lay between the germline ends. The CDR3, as DNA: TGTGCCAGCAGCCCGCGACTGTTGTCGAACACTGAAGCTTTCTTT. This gives the protein CASSPRLLSNTEAFF.

This clone was observed a few times. V and J are TRBV5-8 and TRBJ1-2; 11 positions match TRBD1. Germline V gene lookup returns CDR1 SGHTS and CDR2 YDEGEE. The CDR3 consists of 15 residues. V lost 0 bases, J lost 5 bases, and 3 bases stayed unmatched. CDR3 loop: CASSLAGTGGYGYTF. Here the CDR3 DNA reads TGTGCCAGCAGCTTGGCCGGGACAGGGGGTTATGGCTACACCTTC.

This chain uses TRBV5-1 with TRBJ1-1; tentatively, D is TRBD1 (5 bases). V dropped 0 bases and J dropped 10 bases, with 16 bases sitting between them. Germline CDR1 reads SGHRS; CDR2 reads YFSETQ. The CDR3 consists of 14 residues. CDR3 bases: TGCGCCAGCAGCTTGGCCGAGGTCGGGGGACGAGCTTTCTTT. It yields the protein CASSLAEVGGRAFF.

V is TRBV7-9 and J is TRBJ1-2; no firm D call. Germline CDR1 and CDR2: SEHNR and FQNEAQ (reference sequence). Trimming stripped 10 bases from V and 4 bases from J, with 19 bases between. This CDR3 region has 14 residues. CDR3 DNA: TGTGCCATCCCCGCCGGGGAGGGAGGCTATGGCTACACCTTC. It yields the protein CAIPAGEGGYGYTF.

The chain links TRBV28 to TRBJ2-3; 7 bases match TRBD1. Germline trimming cut 5 bases from V and 2 bases from J; bases unmatched to any gene: 10. Germline V gene sequence: CDR1 MDHEN, CDR2 SYDVKM. This CDR3 region has 16 residues. The CDR3 here is CASSVGGAAFTDTQYF. CDR3 sequence (DNA): TGTGCCAGCAGTGTAGGGGGCGCAGCTTTCACAGATACGCAGTATTTT. Drawing the rest from reference TRBV28 and TRBJ2-3, the complete variable domain is DVKVTQSSRYLVKRTGEKVFLECVQDMDHENMFWYRQDPGLGLRLIYFSYDVKMKEKGDIPEGYSVSREKKERFSLILESASTNQTSMYLCASSVGGAAFTDTQYFGPGTRLTVL.

This clone was observed a single time. The rearrangement links TRBV9 to TRBJ1-6; D is possibly TRBD1 (6 bases). This CDR3 is 16 amino acids long. Germline V gives CDR1 SGDLS, CDR2 YYNGEE. V lost 4 bases, J lost 5 bases, and 16 bases lay in between. In nucleotides, the CDR3 is TGTGCCAGCAGCAATGCAGGGGCGGTGGATAATTCACCCCTCCACTTT. It codes for CASSNAGAVDNSPLHF.

This clone has just a few counts. The rearrangement links TRBV13 to TRBJ2-3, with 10 positions matching TRBD2. The CDR3 has 16 amino acids. Germline V gene lookup returns CDR1 PRHDT and CDR2 FYEKMQ (reference sequence). V lost 5 bases, J lost 6 bases, and 11 bases stayed unmatched. The CDR3 coding sequence is TGTGCCAGCAGCCCCCCAAGCGGGGGGGCCCGGGATACGCAGTATTTT. It yields the protein CASSPPSGGARDTQYF.

This chain links TRBV19 with TRBJ1-1; D uncertain. Germline assignment: CDR1 LNHDA and CDR2 SQIVND (reference sequence). This CDR3 is built from 16 residues. Between the trimmed V and J ends, which lost 3 bases and 5 bases, there was a span of 19 bases. The CDR3 DNA follows: TGTGCCAGTAGTATTTTCGGACGTTCGGGAGCGACTGAAGCTTTCTTT. As protein: CASSIFGRSGATEAFF. The variable domain in full, completed from reference TRBV19 and TRBJ1-1, reads DGGITQSPKYLFRKEGQNVTLSCEQNLNHDAMYWYRQDPGQGLRLIYYSQIVNDFQKGDIAEGYSVSREKKESFPLTVTSAQKNPTAFYLCASSIFGRSGATEAFFGQGTRLTVV.

The genes are TRBV7-6 and TRBJ2-5, with TRBD1 as a possible D gene (6 bases). There are 13 residues in the CDR3. The germline gives CDR1 SGHVS, CDR2 FNYEAQ. Trimming removed 6 bases at V and 5 bases at J, with 13 bases between. The CDR3 loop reads CASSRGQPETQYF. The CDR3, as DNA: TGTGCCAGCAGTCGAGGACAGCCGGAGACCCAGTACTTC. The whole variable domain, remainder taken from reference TRBV7-6 and TRBJ2-5, is GAGVSQSPRYKVTKRGQDVALRCDPISGHVSLYWYRQALGQGPEFLTYFNYEAQQDKSGLPNDRFSAERPEGSISTLTIQRTEQRDSAMYRCASSRGQPETQYFGPGTRLLVL.

The rearrangement uses TRBV19 and TRBJ1-3, with a weak D call TRBD1 (5 bases). The CDR3 covers 14 residues. Trimming took off 3 bases at V and 3 bases at J, with 9 bases between the two ends. Germline V CDR1 and CDR2: LNHDA, SQIVND (reference sequence). CDR3 sequence: CASSMWGDGNTIYF. The CDR3 DNA is TGTGCCAGTAGTATGTGGGGCGATGGAAACACCATATATTTT.

The J gene is TRBJ2-5, the V gene TRBV5-4, with D tentatively TRBD2 (5 bases). CDR1 and CDR2 (germline): SGHNT, YYREEE (reference sequence). Trimming stripped 0 bases from V and 3 bases from J, with 12 bases between. The CDR3 is 15 amino acids. CDR3 sequence: CASSLGVKGEETQYF. CDR3 sequence (DNA): TGTGCCAGCAGCTTGGGCGTTAAGGGAGAAGAGACCCAGTACTTC.

With respect to this clone: The final CDR3 position lacks the conserved phenylalanine or tryptophan, pointing to a likely read error. No DNA is shown, since the ends of the CDR3 on it are uncertain; the CDR3 is the one TCRdb lists. The chain joins TRBV24-1 to TRBJ1-6; the table names TRBD1, a call not compared with the DNA. The CDR3 has 14 residues if both end residues are counted. Germline V CDR1 and CDR2: KGHDR, SFDVKD. The CDR3 spells CATSDERHATGGSV.

The J gene is TRBJ1-2, the V gene TRBV10-3, with TRBD1 as a possible D gene (6 bases). The CDR3 runs to 15 residues. Germline values: CDR1 ENHRY, CDR2 SYGVKD. The V gene lost 7 bases and the J gene lost 5 bases, with 20 bases spanning the gap. CDR3 protein: CAITQTGNETYGYTF. The CDR3 nucleotides are TGTGCCATCACCCAAACAGGGAATGAAACTTATGGCTACACCTTC.

The rearrangement joins TRBV2 to TRBJ1-4; D not resolved. There are 16 residues in the CDR3. V was pared by 4 bases and J by 0 bases, with 12 bases between. The germline CDR1 and CDR2 sequences are SNHLY and FYNNEI. CDR3 nucleotide sequence: TGTGCCAGCAGTGCCCAGGTATTCGCAACTAATGAAAAACTGTTTTTT. Residues: CASSAQVFATNEKLFF.

The chain joins TRBV9 to TRBJ2-1; TRBD2 matches at 11 bases. CDR3 size: 16 residues. J lost 7 bases, V lost 5 bases, and 11 bases had no gene match. Germline CDR1 is SGDLS and CDR2 is YYNGEE. CDR3: CASSARLAGMGNEQFF. DNA for the CDR3: TGTGCCAGCAGTGCTAGACTAGCGGGGATGGGGAATGAGCAGTTCTTC.

The chain employs TRBV19 and TRBJ1-5, with a weak D call TRBD1 (6 bases). The ends were cut back, 6 bases at V and 4 bases at J, with 16 bases in the middle. The CDR3 is made up of 15 amino acids. Germline CDR1 is LNHDA and CDR2 is SQIVND (reference sequence). DNA of the CDR3: TGTGCCAGTAGCCGGGGGGCTATAGGGAATCAGCCCCAGCATTTT. Translation: CASSRGAIGNQPQHF.

The chain couples TRBV18 to TRBJ2-5, with 7 nucleotides matching TRBD1. Trimming took 0 bases from V and 1 from J; bases not matched to a gene: 5. The germline CDR1 and CDR2 sequences are KGHSH and LQKENI. CDR3 length: 16 amino acids. CDR3 in amino acids: CASSPPNRGFQETQYF. In nucleotides, the CDR3 is TGTGCCAGCTCACCACCGAACAGGGGTTTCCAAGAGACCCAGTACTTC.

The rearrangement uses TRBV11-3 and TRBJ2-1; D not resolved. Germline values: CDR1 SGHNT, CDR2 YENEEA. The CDR3 consists of 14 residues. V was shortened by 4 bases and J by 7 bases, with 14 bases between the two germline ends. The CDR3 DNA follows: TGTGCCAGCAGCTCGCCTCGTGCACAGAATGAGCAGTTCTTC. Amino acid sequence: CASSSPRAQNEQFF.

The chain is built from TRBV5-1 and TRBJ2-1; D perhaps matches TRBD1 (5 bases). Trimming shortened V by 1 base and J by 7 bases, and 15 bases separated the two germline ends. The CDR3 has 15 amino acids. Looked up from germline, CDR1 is SGHRS and CDR2 is YFSETQ. In DNA, the CDR3 is TGCGCCAGCAGCTTGACCCGCAGGGCGACAAATGAGCAGTTCTTC. It translates to CASSLTRRATNEQFF.

Concerning this clone itself: Other nucleotide sequences from this sample produce the same CDR3. This chain joins TRBV28 and TRBJ1-5; 11 bases map to TRBD1. The CDR3 covers 14 residues. In germline, CDR1 is MDHEN, CDR2 SYDVKM. V trimming: 7 bases; J trimming: 5 bases; junction bases outside the gene matches: 4. In nucleotides, the CDR3 is TGTGCCAGCACACCGGGACAGGGGGATCAGCCCCAGCATTTT. This translates into CASTPGQGDQPQHF.

This clone has more than one count but fewer than ten. J is TRBJ1-1 and V is TRBV7-9; the D gene is possibly TRBD1 (5 bases). Trimming took off 5 bases at V and 1 base at J, with 14 bases between the two ends. Germline V gene lookup returns CDR1 SEHNR and CDR2 FQNEAQ (reference sequence). The CDR3 consists of 15 residues. The CDR3 sequence: CASSRQRATNTEAFF. The CDR3 nucleotides read TGTGCCAGCAGCCGACAGAGAGCAACGAACACTGAAGCTTTCTTT.

Remarks on this clone: The sample contains more than one DNA sequence encoding this CDR3. The gene calls are TRBV7-3 and TRBJ2-3; the D gene is possibly TRBD1 (6 bases). The CDR3 has 14 residues. Trimming pared 3 bases from V and 1 base from J, leaving 8 bases between. Germline V lookup: CDR1 SGHTA, CDR2 FQGTGA. CDR3 nucleotide sequence: TGTGCCAGCAGCTTGGCAGGGGGCACAGATACGCAGTATTTT. It translates to CASSLAGGTDTQYF.

The chain is built from TRBV6-1 and TRBJ2-2; 9 positions agree with TRBD2. Germline V gives CDR1 MNHNS, CDR2 SASEGT. Losses at the gene ends were 1 base for V and 7 bases for J; bases not matched to a gene: 4. The CDR3 consists of 15 residues. The CDR3 DNA is TGTGCCAGCAGTGAAGAAGGAGCGGGGGGCGGGGAGCTGTTTTTT. Translating it yields CASSEEGAGGGELFF.

This chain joins TRBV7-9 and TRBJ1-5, with D tentatively TRBD1 (6 bases). This CDR3 comprises 15 residues. Trimming shortened V by 3 bases and J by 4 bases, and 13 bases separated the two germline ends. Germline values: CDR1 SEHNR, CDR2 FQNEAQ (reference sequence). CDR3 loop: CASSFAGVENQPQHF. CDR3 bases: TGTGCCAGCAGCTTCGCAGGGGTCGAGAATCAGCCCCAGCATTTT.

The chain employs TRBV3-1 (or the pseudogene TRBV3-2) and TRBJ2-5; D not resolved. The CDR3 extends over 12 amino acids. Germline V gene data show CDR1 as LGHDT and CDR2 as YNNKEL (reference sequence). Between the trimmed V and J ends, which lost 6 bases and 5 bases, there was a span of 10 bases. CDR3 nucleotides: TGTGCCAGCAGTCCCAGTCACGAGACCCAGTACTTC. As protein: CASSPSHETQYF.

This clone came up once. This rearrangement joins TRBV7-9 to TRBJ2-2; possibly TRBD1 for D (5 bases). Germline values: CDR1 SEHNR, CDR2 FQNEAQ (reference sequence). The length of the CDR3 is 15 residues. Trimming left V 2 bases short and J 6 bases short, with 13 bases between. The CDR3 DNA follows: TGTGCCAGCAGCTTATCGTCGGTAGGGGCCGGGGAGCTGTTTTTT. Amino acids: CASSLSSVGAGELFF.